This TCR beta chain was obtained from a study of T cell responses to AZD1222 COVID-19 vaccine. Pooled together were second doses at about 4 or about 12 weeks. Study-level results: Mostly white British, mostly female donors; authors suggested clonal diversity may be underestimated. The CD4 TCRs associated with vaccination extended across spike and predominated at 160-218 and 743-854. In the spike-specific TCR repertoire, nearly half reportedly target unmutated variant regions.

Turning to this clone: Its antigen remains unidentified.

TCRdb's copy holds only in-frame clones and misses some; the assay was immunoSEQ multiplex PCR. The sample comprises about 54,000 clones, 70% to 90% of which are singletons, and 13% to 15% rests with the top ten. The germline gives CDR1 SGHTA, CDR2 FQGNSA. The CDR3 is 13 residues long. Specimen: peripheral blood, collected 28 days after the second AZD1222 dose. The source of this sequence is an adult who received the AZD1222 COVID-19 vaccine. V gene TRBV7-2 combines with J gene TRBJ2-7, with D possibly TRBD2 on 5 matching bases. Here the CDR3 reads CTRAGQPPMEQYF. Written as DNA, the CDR3 is TGTACGAGGGCGGGCCAGCCCCCTATGGAGCAGTACTTC.